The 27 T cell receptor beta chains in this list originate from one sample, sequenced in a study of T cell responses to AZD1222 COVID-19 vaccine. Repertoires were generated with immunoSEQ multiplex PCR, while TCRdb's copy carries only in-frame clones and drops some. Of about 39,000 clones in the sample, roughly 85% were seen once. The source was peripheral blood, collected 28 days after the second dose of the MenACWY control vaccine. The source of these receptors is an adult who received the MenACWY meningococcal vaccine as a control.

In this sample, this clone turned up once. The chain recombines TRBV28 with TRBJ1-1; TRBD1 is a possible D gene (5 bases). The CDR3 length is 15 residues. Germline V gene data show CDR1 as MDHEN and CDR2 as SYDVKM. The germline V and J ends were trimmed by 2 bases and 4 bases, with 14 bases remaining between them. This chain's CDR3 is CASSLVGARGTEAFF. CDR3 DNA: TGTGCCAGCAGTTTAGTAGGGGCGCGAGGCACTGAAGCTTTCTTT.

The CDR3 loop is CASSSSGTGYYEQYF. In DNA, the CDR3 is TGTGCCAGCAGTTCATCCGGGACAGGTTATTACGAGCAGTACTTC. The J gene is TRBJ2-7, the V gene TRBV28, with 8 bases fitting TRBD1. Germline CDR1 is MDHEN and CDR2 is SYDVKM. The V gene end was trimmed by 4 bases and the J gene end by 4 bases; junction bases not matched to a gene: 9. The CDR3 loop spans 15 amino acids.

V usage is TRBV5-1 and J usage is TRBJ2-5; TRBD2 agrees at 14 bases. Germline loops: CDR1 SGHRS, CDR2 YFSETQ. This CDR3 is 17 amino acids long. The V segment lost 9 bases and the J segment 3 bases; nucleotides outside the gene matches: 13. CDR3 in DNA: TGCGCCACTAGACTAGCGGGAGGGCCATTGAGGGAAGAGACCCAGTACTTC. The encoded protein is CATRLAGGPLREETQYF.

CDR3: CASSFLGGRVHNEQFF. The CDR3 coding sequence is TGTGCCAGCAGTTTCCTGGGGGGCAGGGTCCACAATGAGCAGTTCTTC. The V gene is TRBV6-5, the J gene TRBJ2-1; the D gene could be TRBD1 or TRBD2 (6 bases each). CDR1 and CDR2 (germline): MNHEY, SVGAGI. The CDR3 is 16 amino acids. V dropped 4 bases and J dropped 5 bases, with 18 bases sitting between them.

The CDR3 DNA follows: TGTGCCAGCGGGTTAGCGGGAGGTAGAGGCACAGATACGCAGTATTTT. This gives the protein CASGLAGGRGTDTQYF. The rearrangement links TRBV7-6 to TRBJ2-3; 10 nucleotides agree with TRBD2. The CDR3 loop spans 16 amino acids. V lost 8 bases to trimming and J lost 1 base; unmatched junction nucleotides: 9. The germline gives CDR1 SGHVS, CDR2 FNYEAQ.

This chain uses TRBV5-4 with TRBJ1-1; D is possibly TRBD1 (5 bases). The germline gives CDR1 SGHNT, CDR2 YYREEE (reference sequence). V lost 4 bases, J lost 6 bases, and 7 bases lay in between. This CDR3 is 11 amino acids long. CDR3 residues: CASSTRAEAFF. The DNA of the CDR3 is TGTGCCAGCAGCACCAGGGCTGAAGCTTTCTTT.

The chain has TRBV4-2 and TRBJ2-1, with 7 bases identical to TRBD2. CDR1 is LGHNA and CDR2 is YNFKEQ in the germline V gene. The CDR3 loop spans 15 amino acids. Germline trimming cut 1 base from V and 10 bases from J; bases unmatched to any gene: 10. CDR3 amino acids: CASSQAPSLGGEQFF. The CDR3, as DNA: TGTGCCAGCAGCCAAGCCCCTTCCTTGGGAGGGGAGCAGTTCTTC.

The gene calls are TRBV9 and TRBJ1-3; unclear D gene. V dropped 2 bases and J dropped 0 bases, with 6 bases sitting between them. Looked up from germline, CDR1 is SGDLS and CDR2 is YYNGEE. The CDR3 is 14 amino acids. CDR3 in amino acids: CASSVESSGNTIYF. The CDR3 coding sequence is TGTGCCAGCAGCGTTGAGAGCTCTGGAAACACCATATATTTT.

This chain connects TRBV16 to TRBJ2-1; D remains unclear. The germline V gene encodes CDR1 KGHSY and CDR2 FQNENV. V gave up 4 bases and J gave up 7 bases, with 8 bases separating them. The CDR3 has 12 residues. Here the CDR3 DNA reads TGTGCCAGCAGCCCTCCCGGGAATGAGCAGTTCTTC. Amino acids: CASSPPGNEQFF.

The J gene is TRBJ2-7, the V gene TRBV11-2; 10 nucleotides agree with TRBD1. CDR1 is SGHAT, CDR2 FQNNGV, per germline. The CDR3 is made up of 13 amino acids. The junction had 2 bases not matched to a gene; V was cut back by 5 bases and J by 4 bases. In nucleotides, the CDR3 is TGTGCCAGCAGCCGGGGACAGGGGTACGAGCAGTACTTC. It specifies CASSRGQGYEQYF.

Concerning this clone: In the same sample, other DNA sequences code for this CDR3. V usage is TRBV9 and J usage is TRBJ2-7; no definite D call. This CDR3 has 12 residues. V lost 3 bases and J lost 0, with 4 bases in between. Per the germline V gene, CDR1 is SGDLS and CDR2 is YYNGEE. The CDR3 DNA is TGTGCCAGCAGCGCGGACTCCTACGAGCAGTACTTC. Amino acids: CASSADSYEQYF.

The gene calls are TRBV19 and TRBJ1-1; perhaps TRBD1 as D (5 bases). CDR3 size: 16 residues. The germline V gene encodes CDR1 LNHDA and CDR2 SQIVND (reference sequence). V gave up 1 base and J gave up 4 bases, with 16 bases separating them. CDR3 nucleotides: TGTGCCAGTAGTATAGTAGGTGGGACGCCCGGCACTGAAGCTTTCTTT. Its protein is CASSIVGGTPGTEAFF.

The CDR3 DNA is TGTGCCAGCAGCTTGTGGAACACTGAAGCTTTCTTT. Translation gives CASSLWNTEAFF. The rearrangement links TRBV5-4 to TRBJ1-1, with D hard to call. Germline V lookup: CDR1 SGHNT, CDR2 YYREEE (reference sequence). This CDR3 is 12 amino acids long. V dropped 1 base and J dropped 1 base, with 2 bases sitting between them.

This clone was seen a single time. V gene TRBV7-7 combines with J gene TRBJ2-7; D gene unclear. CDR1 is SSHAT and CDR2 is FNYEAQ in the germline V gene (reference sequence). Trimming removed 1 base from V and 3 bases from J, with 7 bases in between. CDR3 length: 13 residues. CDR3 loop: CASSLGAGYEQYF. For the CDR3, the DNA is TGTGCCAGCAGCTTAGGGGCAGGCTACGAGCAGTACTTC.

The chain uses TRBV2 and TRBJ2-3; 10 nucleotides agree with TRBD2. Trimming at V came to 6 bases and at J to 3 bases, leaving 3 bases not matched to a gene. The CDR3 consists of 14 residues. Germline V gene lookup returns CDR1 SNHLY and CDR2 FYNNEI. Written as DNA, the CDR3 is TGTGCCAGCAGCGCGACTAGCGGGACAGATACGCAGTATTTT. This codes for CASSATSGTDTQYF.

CDR3 residues: CASWGGDRSSYEQYF. The CDR3 DNA sequence: TGTGCCAGTTGGGGTGGGGACAGGAGCTCCTACGAGCAGTACTTC. The gene calls are TRBV6-5 and TRBJ2-7, with 8 bases matching TRBD1. Germline loops: CDR1 MNHEY, CDR2 SVGAGI. Trimming at V came to 9 bases and at J to 0 bases, leaving 10 bases not matched to a gene. The CDR3 contains 15 residues.

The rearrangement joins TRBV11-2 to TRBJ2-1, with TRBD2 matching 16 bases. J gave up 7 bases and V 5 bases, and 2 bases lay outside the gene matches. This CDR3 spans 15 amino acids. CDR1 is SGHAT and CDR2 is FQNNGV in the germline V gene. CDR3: CASSRGLAGGNEQFF. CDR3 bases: TGTGCCAGCAGCCGGGGACTAGCGGGAGGGAATGAGCAGTTCTTC.

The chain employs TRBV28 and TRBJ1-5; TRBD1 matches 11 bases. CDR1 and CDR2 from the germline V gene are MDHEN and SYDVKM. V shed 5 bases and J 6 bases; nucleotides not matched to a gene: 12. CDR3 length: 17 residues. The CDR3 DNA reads TGTGCCAGCAGTCCCTCTTCCGGGACAGGGGGGGGTCAGCCCCAGCATTTT. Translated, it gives CASSPSSGTGGGQPQHF.

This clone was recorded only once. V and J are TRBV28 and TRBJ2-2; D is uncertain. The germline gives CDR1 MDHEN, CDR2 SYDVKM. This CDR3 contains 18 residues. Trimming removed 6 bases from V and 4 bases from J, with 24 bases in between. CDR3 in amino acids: CASRPLRLSRGSTGELFF. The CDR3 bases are TGTGCCAGCAGACCGCTACGCCTTTCGAGAGGCAGCACCGGGGAGCTGTTTTTT. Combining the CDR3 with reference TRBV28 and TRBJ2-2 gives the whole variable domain DVKVTQSSRYLVKRTGEKVFLECVQDMDHENMFWYRQDPGLGLRLIYFSYDVKMKEKGDIPEGYSVSREKKERFSLILESASTNQTSMYLCASRPLRLSRGSTGELFFGEGSRLTVL.

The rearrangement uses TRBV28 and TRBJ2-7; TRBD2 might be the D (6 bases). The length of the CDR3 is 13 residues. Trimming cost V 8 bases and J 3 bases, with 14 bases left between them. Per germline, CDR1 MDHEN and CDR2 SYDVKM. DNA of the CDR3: TGTGCCAGCGGGAGCGGGCTGATCTACGAGCAGTACTTC. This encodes CASGSGLIYEQYF.

In nucleotides, the CDR3 is TGCGCCAGCAGTGACACGGGAAGGGGTGAGACCCAGTACTTC. Protein product: CASSDTGRGETQYF. The chain couples TRBV10-2 to TRBJ2-5; TRBD1 or TRBD2 may be the D gene (5 bases each). The CDR3 loop spans 14 amino acids. Deletions cut 3 bases from V and 5 bases from J, with 13 bases between. CDR1 WSHSY and CDR2 SAAADI come from the germline V gene.

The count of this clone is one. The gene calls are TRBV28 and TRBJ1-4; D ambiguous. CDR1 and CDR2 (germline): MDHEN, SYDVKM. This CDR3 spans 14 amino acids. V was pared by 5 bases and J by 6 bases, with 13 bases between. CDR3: CASSERVGYEKLFF. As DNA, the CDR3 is TGTGCCAGCAGTGAAAGGGTCGGATATGAAAAACTGTTTTTT. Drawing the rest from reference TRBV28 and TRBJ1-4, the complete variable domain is DVKVTQSSRYLVKRTGEKVFLECVQDMDHENMFWYRQDPGLGLRLIYFSYDVKMKEKGDIPEGYSVSREKKERFSLILESASTNQTSMYLCASSERVGYEKLFFGSGTQLSVL.

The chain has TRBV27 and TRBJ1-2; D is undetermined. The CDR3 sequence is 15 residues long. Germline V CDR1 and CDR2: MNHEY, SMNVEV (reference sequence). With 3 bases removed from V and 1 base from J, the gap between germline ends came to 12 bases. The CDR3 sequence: CASSFTFAGNYGYTF. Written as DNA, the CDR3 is TGTGCCAGCAGTTTTACGTTCGCCGGTAACTATGGCTACACCTTC.

CDR3 in DNA: TGCAGCGTTGAACACTCCTACAATGAGCAGTTCTTC. The encoded protein is CSVEHSYNEQFF. V and J are TRBV29-1 and TRBJ2-1; D uncertain. The germline V gene encodes CDR1 SQVTM and CDR2 ANQGSEA. The CDR3 is 12 residues long. V was trimmed by 2 bases and J by 0 bases, leaving 2 bases between them.

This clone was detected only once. CDR3 in DNA: TGTGCCAGCAGCTTAGCCGCGGGAGGGAACACTGAAGCTTTCTTT. This codes for CASSLAAGGNTEAFF. The chain uses TRBV7-6 and TRBJ1-1, with D hard to call. CDR3 length: 15 residues. Germline V gives CDR1 SGHVS, CDR2 FNYEAQ. Between the trimmed V and J ends, which lost 0 bases and 1 base, there was a span of 9 bases. The full variable domain, rest sourced from reference TRBV7-6 and TRBJ1-1, is GAGVSQSPRYKVTKRGQDVALRCDPISGHVSLYWYRQALGQGPEFLTYFNYEAQQDKSGLPNDRFSAERPEGSISTLTIQRTEQRDSAMYRCASSLAAGGNTEAFFGQGTRLTVV.

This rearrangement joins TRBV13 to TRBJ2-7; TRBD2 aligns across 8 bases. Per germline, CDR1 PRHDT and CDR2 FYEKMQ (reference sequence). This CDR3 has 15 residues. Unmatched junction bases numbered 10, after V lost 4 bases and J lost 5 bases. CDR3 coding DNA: TGTGCCAGCAGCTCTAACACGGGAGGGCCTGACGAGCAGTACTTC. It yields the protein CASSSNTGGPDEQYF.

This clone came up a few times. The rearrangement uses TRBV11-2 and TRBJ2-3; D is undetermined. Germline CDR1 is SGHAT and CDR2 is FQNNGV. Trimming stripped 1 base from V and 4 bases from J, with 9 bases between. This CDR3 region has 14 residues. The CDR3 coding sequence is TGTGCCAGCAGCTTAGTCGGCAGATCAGATACGCAGTATTTT. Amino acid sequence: CASSLVGRSDTQYF.